The 5 T cell receptor beta chains below all came from one sample that was sequenced in a study of technical replicates of blood from several donors. Produced via immunoSEQ multiplex PCR; TCRdb's table is partial and in-frame only. The sample has roughly 70,000 clones; around 93% are singletons. Sequenced sample: T cells isolated from PBMCs. These receptors were taken from a human donor in good health.

Concerning this clone itself: Germline is not matched at one junction end, which may reflect a read error. V usage is TRBV20-1 and J usage is TRBJ2-7; a weak D match, TRBD2 (6 bases). CDR3 length: 9 residues. In germline, CDR1 is DFQATT, CDR2 SNEGSKA (reference sequence). This CDR3 is CSASPEGHF. The CDR3 coding sequence is TGCAGTGCCTCCCCGGAGGGGCACTTC.

This chain joins TRBV10-3 and TRBJ1-3, with 7 bases identical to TRBD1. The trim removed 7 bases at V and 0 bases at J, leaving 6 bases unmatched. This CDR3 region has 15 residues. The germline CDR1 and CDR2 sequences are ENHRY and SYGVKD. This CDR3 reads CAITPGGISGNTIYF. The CDR3, as DNA: TGTGCCATCACTCCAGGGGGGATCTCTGGAAACACCATATATTTT.

A few counts support this clone. The rearrangement joins TRBV7-2 to TRBJ1-5; D not resolved. Trimming took 1 base from V and 1 from J, leaving 5 bases between them. Per germline, CDR1 SGHTA and CDR2 FQGNSA. This CDR3 contains 14 residues. The CDR3, as DNA: TGTGCCAGCAGCTTAGGACAAAGCAATCAGCCCCAGCATTTT. Encoded protein: CASSLGQSNQPQHF.

The chain uses TRBV19 and TRBJ2-1, with a weak D call TRBD1 (5 bases). Germline V gene lookup returns CDR1 LNHDA and CDR2 SQIVND (reference sequence). Trimming cost V 5 bases and J 1 base, with 9 bases left between them. This CDR3 has 14 residues. The CDR3 protein is CASSWGRSYNEQFF. CDR3 coding DNA: TGTGCCAGTAGTTGGGGCAGGTCCTACAATGAGCAGTTCTTC.

V is TRBV30 and J is TRBJ1-6; D possibly corresponds to TRBD1 (5 bases). Germline V gene data show CDR1 as GTSNPN and CDR2 as SVGIG (reference sequence). Trimming shortened V by 1 base and J by 11 bases, and 12 bases separated the two germline ends. The CDR3 consists of 13 residues. The CDR3 DNA sequence: TGTGCCTGGAGTGGGGGCCTCAAGCCACCCCTCCACTTT. This codes for CAWSGGLKPPLHF.